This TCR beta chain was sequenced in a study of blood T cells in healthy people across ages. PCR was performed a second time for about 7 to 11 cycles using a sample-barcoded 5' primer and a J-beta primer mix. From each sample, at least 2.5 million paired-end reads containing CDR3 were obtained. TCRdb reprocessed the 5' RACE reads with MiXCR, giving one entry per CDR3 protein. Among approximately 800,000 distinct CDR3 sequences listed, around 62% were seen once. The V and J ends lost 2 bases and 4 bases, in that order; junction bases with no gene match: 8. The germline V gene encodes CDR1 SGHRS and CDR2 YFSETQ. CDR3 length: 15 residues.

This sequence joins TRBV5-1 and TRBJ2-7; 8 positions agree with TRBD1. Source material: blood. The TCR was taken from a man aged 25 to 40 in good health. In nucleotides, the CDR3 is TGCGCCAGCAGCTTCGCCAGGACAGGGAGTTACGAGCAGTACTTC. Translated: CASSFARTGSYEQYF.